This TCR beta chain was identified in a study of identical twins. In this sample, this clonotype turned up a few times. The antigen remains unidentified. Broader study findings: Partly confounded zero-insertion analyses could result from invariant MAIT and iNKT cells. Beta out-of-frame sequences displayed a weaker excess of sharing between twins. Model-predicted out-of-frame TCR alpha sharing fell below observed values in monozygotic twins. There were fewer insertions in abundant cord blood beta clonotypes, but memory repertoires showed no such pattern.

TCRdb passed the 5' RACE reads through MiXCR, listing each CDR3 protein once. The table records roughly 250,000 distinct CDR3 sequences, approximately 7.9% of them present only once. This CDR3 is 12 amino acids long. V lost 8 bases, J lost 3 bases, and 6 bases stayed unmatched. Germline values: CDR1 DFQATT, CDR2 SNEGSKA (reference sequence). The data also belong to a second study, concerning yellow fever vaccine responses in identical twins.

This clonotype was obtained from a woman aged 18-30 years in good health. The chain recombines TRBV20-1 with TRBJ1-1; 7 nucleotides agree with TRBD1. Specimen: CD8+ T cells sorted from blood. The CDR3 reads CSSNRGDTEAFF. In nucleotides, the CDR3 is TGCAGTTCTAACAGGGGTGACACTGAAGCTTTCTTT.